This T cell receptor (beta chain) was recorded in a study of cytomegalovirus exposure and HLA in healthy donors. Across the study: A previous analysis identified approximately 120 million unique TCR beta sequences derived from some 170 million T cells.

These donors counted as nominally healthy when sampled, but unrecorded immune exposures were likely. As concerns this clone: No antigen is known for it.

In the PCR, 60 Vbeta and 13 Jbeta primers were used. Assay: immunoSEQ multiplex PCR; the TCRdb copy retains only in-frame clones and omits some. This table has 200,000 to 250,000 clones, 60% to 80% appearing once. Points from the study as a whole: In a later analysis, an Asian-associated ancestry cluster reportedly showed fewer N-insertions than the approximately 610-donor mean. The records held CMV serostatus as the only immune exposure information.

The CDR3 has 15 amino acids. The V end was cut by 4 bases, the J end by 3 bases, with 13 bases between. Germline CDR1 reads LNHDA; CDR2 reads SQIVND (reference sequence). The TCR was taken from a male donor in good health and CMV-seronegative. Input material: PBMCs. V and J are TRBV19 and TRBJ1-5, with D possibly TRBD1 on 5 matching bases. Here the CDR3 DNA reads TGTGCCAGTAGTAGGGGAGGGGCTAACAATCAGCCCCAGCATTTT. Amino acids: CASSRGGANNQPQHF.